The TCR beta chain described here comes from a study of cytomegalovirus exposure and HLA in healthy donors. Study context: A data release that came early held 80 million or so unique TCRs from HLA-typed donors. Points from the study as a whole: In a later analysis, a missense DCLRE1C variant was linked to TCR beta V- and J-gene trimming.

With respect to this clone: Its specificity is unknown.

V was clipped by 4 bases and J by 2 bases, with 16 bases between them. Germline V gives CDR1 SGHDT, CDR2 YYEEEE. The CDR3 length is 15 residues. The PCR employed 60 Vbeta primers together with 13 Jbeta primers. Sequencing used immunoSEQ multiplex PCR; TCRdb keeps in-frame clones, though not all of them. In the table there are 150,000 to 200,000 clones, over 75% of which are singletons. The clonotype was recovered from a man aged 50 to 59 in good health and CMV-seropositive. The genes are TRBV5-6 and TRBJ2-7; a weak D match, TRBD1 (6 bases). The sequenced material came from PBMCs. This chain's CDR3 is CASSPNRDIPYEQYV. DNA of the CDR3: TGTGCCAGCAGCCCGAACCGGGACATACCCTACGAGCAGTACGTC.